These T cell receptor beta chains were read from a single sample in a study of T cells in Graves' hyperthyroidism and ophthalmopathy. TCRdb ran MiXCR on the multiplex PCR reads and lists one entry per CDR3 protein. Counted here are 250,000 to 350,000 distinct CDR3 sequences, roughly 17% occurring once; the ten biggest clones make up approximately 35%. Sequencing input: blood. The receptors were gathered from a man younger than 40 with Graves' hyperthyroidism. Each CDR3 is given with its conserved first and last residue. The D gene is left open where the match is weak. Expanded clones are given a class, and other clones once, few, many or no size at all.

clone size: few; J gene: TRBJ2-7; V gene: TRBV20-1; D gene: TRBD2; CDR3 protein: CSARDGLGLALAYEQYF; CDR3 DNA: TGCAGTGCTAGAGATGGGTTGGGACTAGCGCTTGCCTACGAGCAGTACTTC
clone size: .; J gene: TRBJ2-1; V gene: TRBV29-1; D gene: TRBD2; CDR3 protein: CSVEDLSSGRLSSYNEQFF; CDR3 DNA: TGCAGCGTTGAAGATCTGTCTAGCGGGAGGTTAAGCTCCTACAATGAGCAGTTCTTC
clone size: .; J gene: TRBJ2-1; V gene: TRBV7-3; D gene: .; CDR3 protein: CASSPASVSSYNEQFF; CDR3 DNA: TGTGCCAGCAGCCCCGCATCCGTAAGCTCCTACAATGAGCAGTTCTTC
clone size: .; J gene: TRBJ2-5; V gene: TRBV6-5; D gene: TRBD2; CDR3 protein: CASSSASGSVSGYF; CDR3 DNA: TGTGCCAGCAGTTCGGCTAGCGGGAGCGTTTCAGGGTACTTC
clone size: few; J gene: TRBJ2-5; V gene: TRBV14; D gene: .; CDR3 protein: CASSQPGLETQYF; CDR3 DNA: TGTGCCAGCAGCCAACCAGGGCTGGAGACCCAGTACTTC
clone size: many; J gene: TRBJ1-2; V gene: TRBV28; D gene: .; CDR3 protein: CASSPGSYGYTF; CDR3 DNA: TGTGCCAGCAGTCCAGGATCCTATGGCTACACCTTC
clone size: many; J gene: TRBJ2-5; V gene: TRBV20-1; D gene: TRBD1; CDR3 protein: CSAELDRGPKETQYF; CDR3 DNA: TGCAGTGCTGAGCTGGACAGGGGGCCCAAAGAGACCCAGTACTTC
clone size: many; J gene: TRBJ1-5; V gene: TRBV2; D gene: .; CDR3 protein: CASRGGGGQPQHF; CDR3 DNA: TGTGCCAGCAGAGGGGGAGGAGGCCAGCCCCAGCATTTT
clone size: .; J gene: TRBJ1-5; V gene: TRBV29-1; D gene: .; CDR3 protein: CSVGNQPQHF; CDR3 DNA: TGCAGCGTTGGGAATCAGCCCCAGCATTTT
clone size: .; J gene: TRBJ2-6; V gene: TRBV19; D gene: TRBD2; CDR3 protein: CASTRALGREGSGANVLTF; CDR3 DNA: TGTGCCAGTACCCGAGCCTTGGGACGGGAGGGATCTGGGGCCAACGTCCTGACTTTC
clone size: .; J gene: TRBJ2-7; V gene: TRBV7-2; D gene: TRBD1; CDR3 protein: CASSDRGLIYEQYF; CDR3 DNA: TGTGCCAGCAGCGACAGGGGGCTAATCTACGAGCAGTACTTC
clone size: many; J gene: TRBJ2-5; V gene: TRBV7-9; D gene: .; CDR3 protein: CASSSVNVMETQYF; CDR3 DNA: TGTGCCAGCAGTTCTGTGAATGTTATGGAGACCCAGTACTTC
clone size: .; J gene: TRBJ2-3; V gene: TRBV6-2/TRBV6-3; D gene: .; CDR3 protein: CASSYSIRDTQYF; CDR3 DNA: TGTGCCAGCAGTTACTCGATTAGAGATACGCAGTATTTT
clone size: few; J gene: TRBJ2-3; V gene: TRBV4-1; D gene: TRBD2; CDR3 protein: CASSQAASGYPTDTQYF; CDR3 DNA: TGCGCCAGCAGCCAAGCCGCTAGCGGGTACCCCACAGATACGCAGTATTTT
clone size: many; J gene: TRBJ2-5; V gene: TRBV5-1; D gene: .; CDR3 protein: CASTLRRASYQETQYF; CDR3 DNA: TGCGCCAGCACCCTTAGGCGGGCCTCGTACCAAGAGACCCAGTACTTC
clone size: .; J gene: TRBJ1-3; V gene: TRBV29-1; D gene: .; CDR3 protein: CGVEGWAGNTIYF; CDR3 DNA: TGCGGCGTTGAAGGGTGGGCAGGAAACACCATATATTTT
clone size: many; J gene: TRBJ2-5; V gene: TRBV7-9; D gene: .; CDR3 protein: CASSLDRQKETQYF; CDR3 DNA: TGTGCCAGCAGCTTAGATCGGCAGAAGGAGACCCAGTACTTC
clone size: few; J gene: TRBJ1-4; V gene: TRBV30; D gene: TRBD1; CDR3 protein: CAWSLTGPNEKLFF; CDR3 DNA: TGTGCCTGGAGTTTGACAGGGCCGAATGAAAAACTGTTTTTT
clone size: many; J gene: TRBJ1-4; V gene: TRBV11-2; D gene: .; CDR3 protein: CASSLAAGAKPNEKLFF; CDR3 DNA: TGTGCCAGCAGCTTAGCGGCAGGGGCTAAACCCAATGAAAAACTGTTTTTT
clone size: few; J gene: TRBJ1-5; V gene: TRBV19; D gene: .; CDR3 protein: CASSATAGNSNQPQHF; CDR3 DNA: TGTGCCAGTAGCGCAACGGCCGGGAATAGCAATCAGCCCCAGCATTTT
clone size: many; J gene: TRBJ2-7; V gene: TRBV28; D gene: .; CDR3 protein: CASSPGSLSYEQYF; CDR3 DNA: TGTGCCAGCAGTCCCGGGTCCTTATCCTACGAGCAGTACTTC
clone size: .; J gene: TRBJ2-1; V gene: TRBV6-1; D gene: TRBD2; CDR3 protein: CASSSPGLAGEFF; CDR3 DNA: TGTGCCAGCAGCTCCCCGGGACTAGCGGGTGAGTTCTTC
clone size: many; J gene: TRBJ2-1; V gene: TRBV6-1; D gene: .; CDR3 protein: CASSGPLGGEQFF; CDR3 DNA: TGTGCCAGCAGCGGACCTCTGGGGGGTGAGCAGTTCTTC
clone size: many; J gene: TRBJ2-7; V gene: TRBV28; D gene: .; CDR3 protein: CASLTGSYEQYF; CDR3 DNA: TGTGCCAGCCTCACAGGCTCCTACGAGCAGTACTTC
clone size: few; J gene: TRBJ2-2; V gene: TRBV12-3/TRBV12-4; D gene: TRBD2; CDR3 protein: CASSFWREAPGELFF; CDR3 DNA: TGTGCCAGCAGTTTCTGGCGGGAGGCCCCCGGGGAGCTGTTTTTT
clone size: few; J gene: TRBJ2-7; V gene: TRBV29-1; D gene: TRBD1; CDR3 protein: CSVTGTGGSYEQYF; CDR3 DNA: TGCAGCGTTACCGGGACAGGGGGTTCCTACGAGCAGTACTTC
clone size: many; J gene: TRBJ1-5; V gene: TRBV27; D gene: .; CDR3 protein: CASSPGIREGQPQHF; CDR3 DNA: TGTGCCAGCAGTCCGGGGATCAGGGAGGGTCAGCCCCAGCATTTT